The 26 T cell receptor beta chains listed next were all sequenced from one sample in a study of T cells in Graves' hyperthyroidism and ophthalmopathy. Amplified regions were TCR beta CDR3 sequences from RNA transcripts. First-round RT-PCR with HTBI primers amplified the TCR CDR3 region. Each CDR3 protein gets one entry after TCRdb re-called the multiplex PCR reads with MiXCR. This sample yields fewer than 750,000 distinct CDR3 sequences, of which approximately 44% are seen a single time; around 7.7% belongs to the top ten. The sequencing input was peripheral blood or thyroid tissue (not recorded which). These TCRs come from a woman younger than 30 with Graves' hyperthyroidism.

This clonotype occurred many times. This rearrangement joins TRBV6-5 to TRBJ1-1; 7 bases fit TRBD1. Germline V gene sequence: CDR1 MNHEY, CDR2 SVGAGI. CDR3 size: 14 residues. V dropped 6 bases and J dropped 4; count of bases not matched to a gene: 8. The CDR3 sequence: CASRNVAGGTEAFF. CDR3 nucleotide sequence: TGTGCCAGCAGAAACGTGGCAGGGGGCACTGAAGCTTTCTTT.

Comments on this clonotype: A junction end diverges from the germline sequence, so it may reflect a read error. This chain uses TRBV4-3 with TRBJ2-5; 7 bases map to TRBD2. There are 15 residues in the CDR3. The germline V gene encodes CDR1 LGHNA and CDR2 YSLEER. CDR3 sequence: CASGQIAGQEETQYF. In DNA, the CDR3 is TGCGCCAGCGGCCAAATAGCGGGCCAGGAGGAGACCCAGTACTTC.

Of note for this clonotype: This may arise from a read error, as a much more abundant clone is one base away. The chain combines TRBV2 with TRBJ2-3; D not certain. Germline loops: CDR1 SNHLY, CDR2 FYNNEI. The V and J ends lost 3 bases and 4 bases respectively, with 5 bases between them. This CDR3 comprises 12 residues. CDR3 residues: CASSDWADTQYF. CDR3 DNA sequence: TGTGCCAGCAGTGACTGGGCAGATACGCAGTATTTT.

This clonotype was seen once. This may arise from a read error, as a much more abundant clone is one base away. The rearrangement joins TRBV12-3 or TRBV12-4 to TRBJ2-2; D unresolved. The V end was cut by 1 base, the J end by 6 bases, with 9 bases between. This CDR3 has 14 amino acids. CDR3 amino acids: CASSLVTTAGELFF. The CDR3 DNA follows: TGTGCCAGCAGTTTAGTAACTACCGCCGGGGAGCTGTTTTTT.

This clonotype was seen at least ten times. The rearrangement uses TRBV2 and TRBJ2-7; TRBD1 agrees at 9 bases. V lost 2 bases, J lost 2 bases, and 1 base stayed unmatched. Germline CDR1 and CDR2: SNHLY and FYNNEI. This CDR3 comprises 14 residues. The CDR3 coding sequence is TGTGCCAGCAGTGAACGACAGGGGGCCTACGAGCAGTACTTC. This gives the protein CASSERQGAYEQYF.

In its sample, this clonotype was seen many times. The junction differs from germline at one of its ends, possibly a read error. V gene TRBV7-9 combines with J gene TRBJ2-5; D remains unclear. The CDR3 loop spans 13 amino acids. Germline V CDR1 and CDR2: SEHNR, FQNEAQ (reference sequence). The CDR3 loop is CASSPGREETQYF. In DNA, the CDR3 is TGTGCTAGCAGCCCCGGACGGGAAGAGACCCAGTACTTC.

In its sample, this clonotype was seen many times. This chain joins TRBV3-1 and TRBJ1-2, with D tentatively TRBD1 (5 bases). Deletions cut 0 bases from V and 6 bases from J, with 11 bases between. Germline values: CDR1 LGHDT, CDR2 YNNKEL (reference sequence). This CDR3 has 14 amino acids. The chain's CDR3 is CASSQDRVNHGYTF. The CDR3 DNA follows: TGTGCCAGCAGCCAAGACAGGGTGAACCATGGCTACACCTTC. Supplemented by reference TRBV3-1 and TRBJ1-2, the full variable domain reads DTAVSQTPKYLVTQMGNDKSIKCEQNLGHDTMYWYKQDSKKFLKIMFSYNNKELIINETVPNRFSPKSPDKAHLNLHINSLELGDSAVYFCASSQDRVNHGYTFGSGTRLTVV.

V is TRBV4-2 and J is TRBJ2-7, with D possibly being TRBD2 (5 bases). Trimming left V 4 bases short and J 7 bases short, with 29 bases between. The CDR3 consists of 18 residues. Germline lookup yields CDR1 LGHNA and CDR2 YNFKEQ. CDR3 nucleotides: TGTGCCAGCAGCCTCCGACTGGAGCGGAGTAGCTCCTACAATGAGCAGTACTTC. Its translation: CASSLRLERSSSYNEQYF.

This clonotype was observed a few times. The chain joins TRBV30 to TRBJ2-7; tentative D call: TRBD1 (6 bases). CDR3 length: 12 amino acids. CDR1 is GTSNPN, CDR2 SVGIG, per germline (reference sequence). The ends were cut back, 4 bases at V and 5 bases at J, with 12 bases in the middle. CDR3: CAWKGHLDEQYF. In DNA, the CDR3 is TGTGCCTGGAAGGGACACCTTGACGAGCAGTACTTC.

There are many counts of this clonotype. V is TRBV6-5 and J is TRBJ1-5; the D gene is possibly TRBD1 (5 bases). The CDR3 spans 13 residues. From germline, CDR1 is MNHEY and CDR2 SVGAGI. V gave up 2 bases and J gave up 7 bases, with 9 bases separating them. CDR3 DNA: TGTGCCAGCAGTTACGGGGACCGACAGCCCCAGCATTTT. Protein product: CASSYGDRQPQHF.

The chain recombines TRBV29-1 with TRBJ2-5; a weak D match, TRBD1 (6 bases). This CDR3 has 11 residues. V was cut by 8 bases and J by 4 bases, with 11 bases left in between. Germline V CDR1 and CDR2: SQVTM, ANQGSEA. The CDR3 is CSRLGAETQYF. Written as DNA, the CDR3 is TGCAGCCGATTGGGGGCAGAGACCCAGTACTTC.

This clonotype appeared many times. This CDR3 reads CASSLGTVTNEKLFF. DNA of the CDR3: TGCGCCAGCAGCTTGGGGACAGTAACTAATGAAAAACTGTTTTTT. This chain connects TRBV5-1 to TRBJ1-4; tentative D call: TRBD1 (6 bases). V was clipped by 0 bases and J by 1 base, with 7 bases between them. The CDR3 sequence is 15 residues long. Germline-derived CDR1 and CDR2 are SGHRS and YFSETQ.

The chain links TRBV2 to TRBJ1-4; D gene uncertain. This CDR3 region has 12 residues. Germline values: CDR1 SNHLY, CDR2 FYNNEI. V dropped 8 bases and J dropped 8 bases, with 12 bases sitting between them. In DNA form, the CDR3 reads TGTGCCAGCCGAGCGGGGAGAGAAAAACTGTTTTTT. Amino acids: CASRAGREKLFF.

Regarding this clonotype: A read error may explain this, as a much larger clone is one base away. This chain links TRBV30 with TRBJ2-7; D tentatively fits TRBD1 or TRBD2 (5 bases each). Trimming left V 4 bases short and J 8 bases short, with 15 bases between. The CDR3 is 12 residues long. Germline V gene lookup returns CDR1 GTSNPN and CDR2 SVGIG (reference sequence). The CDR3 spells CAWTGPGLKQYF. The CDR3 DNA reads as TGTGCCTGGACGGGACCGGGCCTGAAGCAGTACTTC.

This CDR3 reads CASSLRQGGYGYTF. CDR3 bases: TGTGCCAGCAGCTTGAGACAGGGGGGCTATGGCTACACCTTC. The chain links TRBV7-2 to TRBJ1-2, with 9 bases identical to TRBD1. Germline V gene sequence: CDR1 SGHTA, CDR2 FQGNSA. The CDR3 sequence is 14 residues long. The J segment lost 4 bases and the V segment lost 3 bases, leaving 3 bases of the junction unmatched.

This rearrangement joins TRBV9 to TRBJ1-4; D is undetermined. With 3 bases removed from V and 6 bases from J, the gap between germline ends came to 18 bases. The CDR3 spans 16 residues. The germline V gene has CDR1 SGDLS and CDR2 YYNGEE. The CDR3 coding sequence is TGTGCCAGCAGCGCCCTTGGTCGGGGTCGAGATGAAAAACTGTTTTTT. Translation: CASSALGRGRDEKLFF.

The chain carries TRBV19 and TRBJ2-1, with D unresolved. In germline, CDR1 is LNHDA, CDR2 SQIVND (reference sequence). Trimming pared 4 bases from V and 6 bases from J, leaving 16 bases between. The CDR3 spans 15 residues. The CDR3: CASSSVGRTSNEQFF. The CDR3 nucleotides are TGTGCCAGTAGTAGCGTAGGACGCACTTCCAATGAGCAGTTCTTC.

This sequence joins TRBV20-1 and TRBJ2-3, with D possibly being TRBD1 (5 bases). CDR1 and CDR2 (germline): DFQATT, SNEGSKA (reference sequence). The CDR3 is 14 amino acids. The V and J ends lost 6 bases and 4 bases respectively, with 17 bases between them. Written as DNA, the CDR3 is TGCAGTGCCATAAGGGGTCAGTTGGCAGATACGCAGTATTTT. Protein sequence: CSAIRGQLADTQYF.

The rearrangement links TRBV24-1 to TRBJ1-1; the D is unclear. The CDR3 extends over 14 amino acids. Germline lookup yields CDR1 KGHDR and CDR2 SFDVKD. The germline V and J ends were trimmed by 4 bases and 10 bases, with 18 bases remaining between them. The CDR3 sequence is CATSDSLAPNGAFF. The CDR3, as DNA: TGTGCCACCAGTGACTCACTTGCCCCGAACGGAGCTTTCTTT.

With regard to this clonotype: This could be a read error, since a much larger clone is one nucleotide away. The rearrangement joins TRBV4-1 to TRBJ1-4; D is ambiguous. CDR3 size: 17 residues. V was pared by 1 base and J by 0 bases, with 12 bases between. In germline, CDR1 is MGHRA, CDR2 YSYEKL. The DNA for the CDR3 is TGCGCCAGCAGCCAAGCCAAGATTGTACCAACTAATGAAAAACTGTTTTTT. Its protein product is CASSQAKIVPTNEKLFF.

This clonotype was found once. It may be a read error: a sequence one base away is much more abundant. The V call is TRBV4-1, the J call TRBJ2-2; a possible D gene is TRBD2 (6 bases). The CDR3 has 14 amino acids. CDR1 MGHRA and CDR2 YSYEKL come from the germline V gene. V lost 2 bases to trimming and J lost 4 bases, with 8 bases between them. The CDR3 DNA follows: TGCGCCAGCAGCCAACAGGAGGGCACCGGGGAGCTGTTTTTT. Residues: CASSQQEGTGELFF.

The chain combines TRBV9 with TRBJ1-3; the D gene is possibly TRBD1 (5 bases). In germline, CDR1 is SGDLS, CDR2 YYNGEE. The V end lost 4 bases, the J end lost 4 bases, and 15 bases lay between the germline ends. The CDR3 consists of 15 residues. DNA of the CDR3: TGTGCCAGCAGCCCGGGCTTTGGGGCAGGAAACACCATATATTTT. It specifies CASSPGFGAGNTIYF.

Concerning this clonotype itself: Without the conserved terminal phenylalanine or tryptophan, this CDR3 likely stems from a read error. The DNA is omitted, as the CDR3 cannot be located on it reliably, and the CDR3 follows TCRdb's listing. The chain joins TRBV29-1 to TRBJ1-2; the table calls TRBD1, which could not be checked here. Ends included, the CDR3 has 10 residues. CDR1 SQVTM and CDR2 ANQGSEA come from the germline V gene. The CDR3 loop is CSVEYGGKSY.

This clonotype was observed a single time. As DNA, the CDR3 is TGCAGCGTTGAAGCAGGGGCGCCTGGAAACACCATATATTTT. It encodes CSVEAGAPGNTIYF. This chain joins TRBV29-1 and TRBJ1-3; perhaps TRBD1 as D (6 bases). The length of the CDR3 is 14 residues. The V gene's germline CDR1 is SQVTM and CDR2 ANQGSEA. V lost 1 base to trimming and J lost 2 bases, with 9 bases between them. Complete variable domain (other parts from reference TRBV29-1 and TRBJ1-3): SAVISQKPSRDICQRGTSLTIQCQVDSQVTMMFWYRQQPGQSLTLIATANQGSEATYESGFVIDKFPISRPNLTFSTLTVSNMSPEDSSIYLCSVEAGAPGNTIYFGEGSWLTVV.

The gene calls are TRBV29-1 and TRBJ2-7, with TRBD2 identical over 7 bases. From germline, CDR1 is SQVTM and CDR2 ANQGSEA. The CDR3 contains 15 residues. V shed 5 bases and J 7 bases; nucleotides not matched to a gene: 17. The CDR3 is CSVRADGRSYNEQYF. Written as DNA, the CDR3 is TGCAGCGTTAGGGCGGACGGGAGGTCCTACAATGAGCAGTACTTC.

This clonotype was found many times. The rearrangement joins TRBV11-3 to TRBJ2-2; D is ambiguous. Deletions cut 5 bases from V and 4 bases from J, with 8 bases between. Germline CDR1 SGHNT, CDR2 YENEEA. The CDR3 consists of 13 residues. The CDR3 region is CASSPRVTGELFF. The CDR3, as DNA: TGTGCCAGCAGCCCGCGTGTCACCGGGGAGCTGTTTTTT. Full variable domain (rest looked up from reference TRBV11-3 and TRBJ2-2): EAGVVQSPRYKIIEKKQPVAFWCNPISGHNTLYWYLQNLGQGPELLIRYENEEAVDDSQLPKDRFSAERLKGVDSTLKIQPAELGDSAVYLCASSPRVTGELFFGEGSRLTVL.